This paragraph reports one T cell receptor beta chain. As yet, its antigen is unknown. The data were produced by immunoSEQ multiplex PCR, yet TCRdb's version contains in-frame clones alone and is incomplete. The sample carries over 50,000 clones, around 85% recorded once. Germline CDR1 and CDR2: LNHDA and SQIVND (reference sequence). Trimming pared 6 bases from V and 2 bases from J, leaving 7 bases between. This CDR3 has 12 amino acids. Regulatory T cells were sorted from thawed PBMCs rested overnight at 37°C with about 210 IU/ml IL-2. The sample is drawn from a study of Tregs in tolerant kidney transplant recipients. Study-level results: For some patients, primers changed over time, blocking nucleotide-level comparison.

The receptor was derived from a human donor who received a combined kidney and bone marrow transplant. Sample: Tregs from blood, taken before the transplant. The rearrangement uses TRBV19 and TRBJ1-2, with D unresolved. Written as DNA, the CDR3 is TGTGCCAGTAGGACGGACAACTATGGCTACACCTTC. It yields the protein CASRTDNYGYTF.